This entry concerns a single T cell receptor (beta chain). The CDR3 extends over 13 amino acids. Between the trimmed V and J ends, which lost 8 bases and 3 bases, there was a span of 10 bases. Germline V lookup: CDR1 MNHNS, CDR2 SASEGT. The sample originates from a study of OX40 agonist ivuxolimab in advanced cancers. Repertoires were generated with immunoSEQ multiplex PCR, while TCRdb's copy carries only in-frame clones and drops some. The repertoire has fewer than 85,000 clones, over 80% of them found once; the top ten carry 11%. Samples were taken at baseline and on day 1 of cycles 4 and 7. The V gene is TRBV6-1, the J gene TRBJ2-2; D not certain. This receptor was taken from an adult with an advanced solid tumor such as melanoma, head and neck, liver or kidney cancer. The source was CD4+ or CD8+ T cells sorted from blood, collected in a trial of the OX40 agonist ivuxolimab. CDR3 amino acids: CASDGSYTGELFF. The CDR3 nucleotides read TGTGCCAGCGATGGAAGTTACACCGGGGAGCTGTTTTTT.